This T cell receptor (beta chain) was sequenced in a study of blood T cell repertoires in COVID-19. The CDR3 covers 13 residues. J gave up 5 bases and V 9 bases, and 8 bases lay outside the gene matches. Germline CDR1 reads SGHNT; CDR2 reads YYREEE (reference sequence). Clones were sequenced by immunoSEQ multiplex PCR, and TCRdb holds only the in-frame ones, with some missing. This table holds 650,000 to 800,000 clones, around 90% found once. Input material: peripheral blood. This clonotype was obtained from a woman between 18 and 30 years old with acute or convalescent COVID-19. The chain couples TRBV5-4 to TRBJ2-3; the match to TRBD2 covers 8 bases. As DNA, the CDR3 is TGTGCCACCGGGAGGGAGGCCAGAGATACGCAGTATTTT. Protein product: CATGREARDTQYF.